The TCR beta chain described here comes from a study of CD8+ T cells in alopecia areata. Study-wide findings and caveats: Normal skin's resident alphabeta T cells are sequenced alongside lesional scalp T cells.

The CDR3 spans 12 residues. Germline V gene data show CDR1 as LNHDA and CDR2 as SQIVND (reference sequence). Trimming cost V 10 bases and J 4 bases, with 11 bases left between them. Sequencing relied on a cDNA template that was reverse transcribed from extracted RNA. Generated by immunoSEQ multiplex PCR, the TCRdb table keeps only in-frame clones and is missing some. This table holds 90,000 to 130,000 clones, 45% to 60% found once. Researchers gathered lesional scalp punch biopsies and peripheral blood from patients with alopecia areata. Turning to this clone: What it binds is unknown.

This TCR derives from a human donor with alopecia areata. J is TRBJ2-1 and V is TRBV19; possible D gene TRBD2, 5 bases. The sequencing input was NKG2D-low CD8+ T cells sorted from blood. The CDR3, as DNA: TGTGCCACTACGACGGGGTACAATGAGCAGTTCTTC. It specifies CATTTGYNEQFF.